This T cell receptor beta chain was obtained from a study of PD-L1 blockade in urothelial cancer. Study summary: The study recovered a median of around 150,000 T cells per blood sample.

Every PCR got spiked synthetic TCR analog templates. Assay: immunoSEQ multiplex PCR; the TCRdb copy retains only in-frame clones and omits some. Of some 71,000 clones detected, 85% appear once; the ten largest clones hold 6.7%. Documented time point: pretreatment peripheral blood. The source was PBMCs, collected around atezolizumab (anti-PD-L1) treatment. The TCR comes from a man in his forties with urothelial cancer.

The chain's CDR3 is CASSQEGHPKSQYF. For the CDR3, the DNA is TGCGCCAGCAGCCAAGAGGGGCACCCAAAGAGCCAGTACTTC. The chain carries TRBV4-1 and TRBJ2-5; the D gene is possibly TRBD1 (5 bases). The CDR3 runs to 14 residues. Trimming left V 0 bases short and J 10 bases short, with 15 bases between. Germline assignment: CDR1 MGHRA and CDR2 YSYEKL.